Following are 18 T cell receptor beta chains from one sample sequenced in a study of Ad26.COV2.S vaccination and SARS-CoV-2 variants. Treatment: around 19 received Ad26.COV2.S at low or high dose, single or two shots; about 5 received placebo; per-sample allocation not given. Sampling happened 63 days after the first vaccine or placebo injection. Only in-frame clones appear in the TCRdb table, and some are missing; sequencing was by immunoSEQ multiplex PCR. The sample holds roughly 500,000 clones, 87% seen once. Here the sequenced sample was peripheral blood, taken in a trial of Ad26.COV2.S vaccine versus placebo. The receptors derive from a person aged 18-60 years who received the Ad26.COV2.S COVID-19 vaccine or a placebo.

The V call is TRBV11-2, the J call TRBJ2-1; D gene ambiguous. Germline-derived CDR1 and CDR2 are SGHAT and FQNNGV. Trimming stripped 1 base from V and 1 base from J, with 8 bases between. This CDR3 spans 15 amino acids. CDR3 loop: CASSLVAVSYNEQFF. Here the CDR3 DNA reads TGTGCCAGCAGCTTAGTGGCGGTTTCCTACAATGAGCAGTTCTTC. The full variable domain, rest sourced from reference TRBV11-2 and TRBJ2-1, is EAGVAQSPRYKIIEKRQSVAFWCNPISGHATLYWYQQILGQGPKLLIQFQNNGVVDDSQLPKDRFSAERLKGVDSTLKIQPAKLEDSAVYLCASSLVAVSYNEQFFGPGTRLTVL.

This clone came up a few times. The chain carries TRBV4-3 and TRBJ1-2, with D possibly matching TRBD1 (5 bases). Deletions cut 0 bases from V and 11 bases from J, with 10 bases between. Germline V gene data show CDR1 as LGHNA and CDR2 as YSLEER. CDR3 length equals 12 residues. CDR3 nucleotide sequence: TGCGCCAGCAGCCAAGACAGGGAGCGTTACACCTTC. Its translation is CASSQDRERYTF.

This sequence joins TRBV21-1 and TRBJ2-1; whether TRBD1, the table's D call, matches the DNA was not checked. TRBV21-1 is a pseudogene locus. CDR3 length: 16 amino acids. The CDR3 nucleotides read TGTGCCAGCAGCACCCGGACAGGGAGGTCCTACAATGAGCAGTTCTTC. It is translated as CASSTRTGRSYNEQFF.

The chain employs TRBV27 and TRBJ2-3, with 12 positions matching TRBD2. Germline V gene data show CDR1 as MNHEY and CDR2 as SMNVEV (reference sequence). CDR3 length: 20 amino acids. Losses at the gene ends were 3 bases for V and 0 bases for J; bases not matched to a gene: 13. The CDR3 DNA follows: TGTGCCAGCAGTTTGACAGTGGCCCTAGCGGGAGGGATTAGCACAGATACGCAGTATTTT. Translating gives CASSLTVALAGGISTDTQYF.

The chain couples TRBV4-1 to TRBJ1-1, with D perhaps TRBD1 (6 bases). V lost 5 bases to trimming and J lost 2 bases, with 9 bases between them. The CDR3 runs 13 residues. The germline gives CDR1 MGHRA, CDR2 YSYEKL. The CDR3 protein is CASSGQQNTEAFF. CDR3 in DNA: TGCGCCAGCAGCGGACAGCAAAACACTGAAGCTTTCTTT.

The V call is TRBV27, the J call TRBJ1-2; D unresolved. This CDR3 has 14 residues. Germline CDR1 and CDR2: MNHEY and SMNVEV (reference sequence). The germline V and J ends were trimmed by 4 bases and 3 bases, with 12 bases remaining between them. As DNA, the CDR3 is TGTGCCAGCAGTTACACGGGAAGCTACTATGGCTACACCTTC. Translation: CASSYTGSYYGYTF.

This chain joins TRBV5-1 and TRBJ2-1, with TRBD2 identical over 10 bases. CDR3 length: 16 residues. Germline CDR1 and CDR2: SGHRS and YFSETQ. Losses at the gene ends were 1 base for V and 7 bases for J; bases not matched to a gene: 8. CDR3 sequence: CASSLLASGSGNEQFF. CDR3 bases: TGCGCCAGCAGCTTGTTGGCTAGCGGGAGCGGTAATGAGCAGTTCTTC.

This sequence joins TRBV2 and TRBJ2-7; D is undetermined. This CDR3 has 15 amino acids. V was shortened by 3 bases and J by 0 bases, with 12 bases between the two germline ends. Germline V CDR1 and CDR2: SNHLY, FYNNEI. CDR3 in DNA: TGTGCCAGCAGTGATCAAGCAGTTAGCTCCTACGAGCAGTACTTC. Translated, it gives CASSDQAVSSYEQYF.

The CDR3 reads CASSRISGNEQFF. DNA for the CDR3: TGTGCCAGCAGCCGGATTAGCGGCAATGAGCAGTTCTTC. The V and J genes are TRBV3-1 (or the pseudogene TRBV3-2) and TRBJ2-1; maybe TRBD2 (6 bases). V shed 4 bases and J shed 6 bases, with 10 bases lying between them. The CDR3 runs to 13 residues. Germline CDR1 reads LGHDT; CDR2 reads YNNKEL (reference sequence).

The chain recombines TRBV29-1 with TRBJ2-3; perhaps D is TRBD1 or TRBD2 (6 bases each). Germline lookup yields CDR1 SQVTM and CDR2 ANQGSEA. The length of the CDR3 is 14 residues. Trimming shortened V by 7 bases and J by 5 bases, and 19 bases separated the two germline ends. The DNA of the CDR3 is TGCAGCGCCAAGAGAGGGGGGACAAAAGATACGCAGTATTTT. Translation: CSAKRGGTKDTQYF.

The V gene is TRBV6-5, the J gene TRBJ1-4; D ambiguous. This CDR3 comprises 15 residues. Germline V gene sequence: CDR1 MNHEY, CDR2 SVGAGI. V lost 6 bases and J 0 bases, leaving 11 bases between the germline ends. CDR3: CASRPELATNEKLFF. The CDR3 nucleotides read TGTGCCAGCAGGCCAGAGCTTGCAACTAATGAAAAACTGTTTTTT.

This clone was detected only once. The CDR3 sequence is CASSVGSLYNEQFF. CDR3 DNA: TGTGCCAGCAGCGTCGGGAGTCTCTACAATGAGCAGTTCTTC. V usage is TRBV9 and J usage is TRBJ2-1; a weak D match, TRBD2 (6 bases). The CDR3 is 14 amino acids. Trimming removed 2 bases at V and 3 bases at J, with 9 bases between. Germline V gives CDR1 SGDLS, CDR2 YYNGEE.

This clone was counted a single time. The V and J genes are TRBV19 and TRBJ2-7, with D perhaps given as TRBD1 or TRBD2 (5 bases each). The V end lost 6 bases, the J end lost 1 base, and 16 bases lay between the germline ends. The germline V gene encodes CDR1 LNHDA and CDR2 SQIVND (reference sequence). This CDR3 is built from 15 residues. The CDR3 coding sequence is TGTGCCAGTAGACGAGGGGCACAAGCATCCTACGAGCAGTACTTC. It yields the protein CASRRGAQASYEQYF.

The rearrangement links TRBV6-5 to TRBJ1-5; TRBD1 might be the D (5 bases). There are 15 residues in the CDR3. V shed 5 bases and J shed 3 bases, with 14 bases lying between them. Per germline, CDR1 MNHEY and CDR2 SVGAGI. The CDR3 DNA sequence: TGTGCCAGCAGTCCCACCCGACAGTTCAATCAGCCCCAGCATTTT. Amino acids: CASSPTRQFNQPQHF.

The sample holds one count of this clone. V gene TRBV4-2 combines with J gene TRBJ1-5; D call uncertain. Trimming removed 0 bases at V and 2 bases at J, with 14 bases between. The CDR3 runs 17 residues. Germline V gene lookup returns CDR1 LGHNA and CDR2 YNFKEQ. In nucleotides, the CDR3 is TGTGCCAGCAGCCAAGAGAGAAGGAGTATGGGCAATCAGCCCCAGCATTTT. This gives the protein CASSQERRSMGNQPQHF.

The genes are TRBV28 and TRBJ1-4; D is uncertain. This CDR3 is built from 14 residues. V shed 4 bases and J shed 8 bases, with 14 bases lying between them. Germline CDR1 reads MDHEN; CDR2 reads SYDVKM. The CDR3 nucleotides are TGTGCCAGCAGTTCGACCACCCGAGGGGAAAAACTGTTTTTT. Translated: CASSSTTRGEKLFF.

The chain has TRBV4-2 and TRBJ1-2; D is possibly TRBD1 (6 bases). The length of the CDR3 is 15 residues. CDR1 is LGHNA, CDR2 YNFKEQ, per germline. Between the trimmed V and J ends, which lost 0 bases and 8 bases, there was a span of 16 bases. The CDR3 here is CASSQDMGAQRGYTF. The CDR3 region has the DNA TGTGCCAGCAGCCAAGATATGGGGGCCCAGAGGGGCTACACCTTC.

This clone appeared a few times. The rearrangement links TRBV25-1 to TRBJ1-4; D gene uncertain. Trimming shortened V by 2 bases and J by 4 bases, and 8 bases separated the two germline ends. The CDR3 contains 14 residues. The germline CDR1 and CDR2 sequences are MGHDK and SYGVNS. The CDR3 spells CASSEPTRNEKLFF. In DNA, the CDR3 is TGTGCCAGCAGTGAACCCACCCGTAATGAAAAACTGTTTTTT. The whole variable domain, remainder taken from reference TRBV25-1 and TRBJ1-4, is EADIYQTPRYLVIGTGKKITLECSQTMGHDKMYWYQQDPGMELHLIHYSYGVNSTEKGDLSSESTVSRIRTEHFPLTLESARPSHTSQYLCASSEPTRNEKLFFGSGTQLSVL.